Described below is a single T cell receptor (beta chain) sequence and its context. The antigen is unknown. The data are from a study of T cell repertoires in cytomegalovirus infection. At the level of the study: Use of recently identified HLA-C-restricted and well-studied HLA-B-restricted CMV epitopes was part of the study. Public TCR beta signatures indicated both CMV infection and matching HLA type. Study results and caveats: Based on cumulative public TCR beta family frequency, carriers of CMV plus the relevant HLA were identified. What dominated the ex vivo response were HLA-C-restricted CMV-specific TCR beta clonotypes.

From the reads, TCRdb called clonotypes with MiXCR, one entry per CDR3 protein. The sample carries approximately 990,000 distinct CDR3 sequences, about 33% recorded once. The source is a human donor in good health (CMV status not recorded). Some clones in this sample may be carry-over from other donors' samples. The sequences come from cultured CD8+ T cells from PBMCs, collected from culture after CMV antigen stimulation.

CDR3 in DNA: TGTACCAGCAGCTTAGTGATCTACGAGCAGTACTTC. Its translation is CTSSLVIYEQYF. This chain uses TRBV7-2 with TRBJ2-7; D is ambiguous. Germline V gives CDR1 SGHTA, CDR2 FQGNSA. The CDR3 runs 12 residues. V gave up 1 base and J gave up 3 bases, with 4 bases separating them.